A single sample is the source of the 18 T cell receptor beta chains below, sequenced in a study of blood T cell repertoires in COVID-19. The protocol was immunoSEQ multiplex PCR, while the TCRdb copy is restricted to in-frame clones and leaves out a portion. This table has 200,000 to 300,000 clones, around four fifths appearing once. The sample comprised peripheral blood. The receptor set was obtained from a woman between 55 and 75 years old with active or convalescent COVID-19.

This chain connects TRBV7-6 to TRBJ2-3; D is perhaps TRBD2 (6 bases). V was pared by 2 bases and J by 6 bases, with 9 bases between. The CDR3 is 13 amino acids. CDR1 and CDR2 (germline): SGHVS, FNYEAQ. The CDR3, as DNA: TGTGCCAGCAGCTTAATGGGGGGTGATACGCAGTATTTT. Protein product: CASSLMGGDTQYF.

The V call is TRBV18, the J call TRBJ2-5; D not certain. Looked up from germline, CDR1 is KGHSH and CDR2 is LQKENI. V was trimmed by 0 bases and J by 7 bases, leaving 9 bases between them. This CDR3 has 13 residues. The CDR3 here is CASSPPSIGTQYF. CDR3 nucleotide sequence: TGTGCCAGCTCACCACCTAGTATCGGGACCCAGTACTTC.

This clone was counted between two and nine times. The chain combines TRBV15 with TRBJ1-5; no clear D. There are 12 residues in the CDR3. V lost 6 bases and J lost 3, with 6 bases in between. Germline V gene data show CDR1 as LNHNV and CDR2 as YYDKDF (reference sequence). CDR3 nucleotide sequence: TGTGCCACCAGTCTACCCAATCAGCCCCAGCATTTT. Its translation is CATSLPNQPQHF.

The V gene is TRBV7-6, the J gene TRBJ2-3; 9 bases line up with TRBD2. CDR3 length: 16 residues. CDR1 and CDR2 from the germline V gene are SGHVS and FNYEAQ. V was pared by 5 bases and J by 1 base, with 7 bases of the junction left unmatched. The CDR3 sequence is CASSPRVAGGTDTQYF. CDR3 sequence (DNA): TGTGCCAGCAGCCCAAGGGTAGCGGGGGGCACAGATACGCAGTATTTT.

This clone was detected only a few times. The same CDR3 can be traced to other DNA sequences in this sample. This sequence joins TRBV5-1 and TRBJ2-2; 7 bases match TRBD1. V shed 2 bases, J shed 3 bases, and the junction held 4 bases outside the gene matches. The germline V gene encodes CDR1 SGHRS and CDR2 YFSETQ. The CDR3 consists of 15 residues. CDR3: CASSLGGGDTGELFF. The CDR3 DNA sequence: TGCGCCAGCAGCTTAGGGGGCGGTGACACCGGGGAGCTGTTTTTT.

V and J are TRBV2 and TRBJ2-2; D gene ambiguous. V dropped 6 bases and J dropped 0 bases, with 14 bases sitting between them. CDR3 length equals 16 residues. CDR1 SNHLY and CDR2 FYNNEI come from the germline V gene. CDR3 in amino acids: CASSRTRVPNTGELFF. The CDR3 nucleotides are TGTGCCAGCAGCCGAACTCGGGTTCCGAACACCGGGGAGCTGTTTTTT.

This chain connects TRBV5-1 to TRBJ2-3; D may be TRBD1 (6 bases). CDR1 SGHRS and CDR2 YFSETQ come from the germline V gene. The V gene lost 3 bases and the J gene lost 1 base, with 12 bases spanning the gap. The CDR3 covers 15 residues. This chain's CDR3 is CASSYRVSGTDTQYF. CDR3 nucleotides: TGCGCCAGCAGCTACAGGGTTTCTGGCACAGATACGCAGTATTTT.

This clone has a single count. CDR3 in DNA: TGTGCCATCAGTGATGGGACAGGGCGTGGCTACACCTTC. It is translated as CAISDGTGRGYTF. The chain links TRBV10-3 to TRBJ1-2; the match to TRBD1 covers 9 bases. The CDR3 spans 13 residues. The trim removed 3 bases at V and 7 bases at J, leaving 3 bases unmatched. Looked up from germline, CDR1 is ENHRY and CDR2 is SYGVKD.

The chain has TRBV28 and TRBJ2-3, with TRBD1 matching 11 bases. This CDR3 has 15 amino acids. Per germline, CDR1 MDHEN and CDR2 SYDVKM. The junction had 5 bases not matched to a gene; V was cut back by 5 bases and J by 4 bases. The chain's CDR3 is CASSLRTGGPDTQYF. CDR3 nucleotides: TGTGCCAGCAGTCTCCGGACAGGGGGCCCAGATACGCAGTATTTT. Full variable domain (outside the CDR3, taken from reference TRBV28 and TRBJ2-3): DVKVTQSSRYLVKRTGEKVFLECVQDMDHENMFWYRQDPGLGLRLIYFSYDVKMKEKGDIPEGYSVSREKKERFSLILESASTNQTSMYLCASSLRTGGPDTQYFGPGTRLTVL.

This clone was seen once. The V gene is TRBV7-8, the J gene TRBJ2-7, with a weak D call TRBD1 (6 bases). The CDR3 spans 14 residues. Germline V CDR1 and CDR2: SGHVS, FQNEAQ. V was trimmed by 2 bases and J by 8 bases, leaving 16 bases between them. Here the CDR3 DNA reads TGTGCCAGCAGCTTACAGGGGAGAGATGTCCAGCAGTACGTC. It encodes CASSLQGRDVQQYV.

This clone was counted a few times. V gene TRBV29-1 combines with J gene TRBJ1-4; D is unresolved. The CDR3 sequence is 13 residues long. Deletions cut 5 bases from V and 8 bases from J, with 15 bases between. CDR1 is SQVTM, CDR2 ANQGSEA, per germline. The CDR3 DNA sequence: TGCAGCGTTCTCGGCCAGCCGGGGGAAAAACTGTTTTTT. This codes for CSVLGQPGEKLFF.

This rearrangement joins TRBV27 to TRBJ2-1; 8 nucleotides align to TRBD1. Trimming took 3 bases from V and 4 from J; bases not matched to a gene: 14. The CDR3 extends over 18 amino acids. Germline V gene data show CDR1 as MNHEY and CDR2 as SMNVEV (reference sequence). Here the CDR3 reads CASSFPTDRGHSYNEQFF. The CDR3 bases are TGTGCCAGCAGTTTTCCAACCGACAGGGGCCATTCATACAATGAGCAGTTCTTC.

This clone has a handful of counts. The chain has TRBV24-1 and TRBJ2-1, with D perhaps TRBD2 (5 bases). The CDR3 runs to 14 residues. The germline gives CDR1 KGHDR, CDR2 SFDVKD. V lost 5 bases and J 8 bases, leaving 15 bases between the germline ends. The CDR3 bases are TGTGCCACCAGTGGCCCCACCGGGCGGGATGAGCAGTTCTTC. Encoded protein: CATSGPTGRDEQFF.

The V call is TRBV12-3 or TRBV12-4, the J call TRBJ2-7; 8 bases map to TRBD1. V trimming: 3 bases; J trimming: 7 bases; junction bases outside the gene matches: 2. This CDR3 has 12 amino acids. The CDR3 nucleotides read TGTGCCAGCAGTTTGGACAGGGCGGAGCAGTACTTC. This codes for CASSLDRAEQYF.

This clone was seen only once. V gene TRBV4-1 combines with J gene TRBJ2-5, with 12 bases matching TRBD2. Germline CDR1 is MGHRA and CDR2 is YSYEKL. J lost 5 bases, V lost 0 bases, and 4 bases had no gene match. This CDR3 has 16 amino acids. In DNA form, the CDR3 reads TGCGCCAGCAGCCAAGAAAGGGGGACTAGCGGGGAGACCCAGTACTTC. Its translation is CASSQERGTSGETQYF.

This clone has a single count. This sequence joins TRBV6-5 and TRBJ1-2, with TRBD1 matching 8 bases. Germline V gene lookup returns CDR1 MNHEY and CDR2 SVGAGI. The V gene end was trimmed by 5 bases and the J gene end by 9 bases; junction bases not matched to a gene: 2. The CDR3 is 11 residues long. DNA of the CDR3: TGTGCCAGCAGTCGGGACAGGCGCTACACCTTC. This sequence encodes CASSRDRRYTF.

The chain is built from TRBV10-2 and TRBJ2-1; weak D call: TRBD1 (6 bases). V was shortened by 7 bases and J by 0 bases, with 13 bases between the two germline ends. The V gene's germline CDR1 is WSHSY and CDR2 SAAADI. The CDR3 has 15 residues. CDR3 in DNA: TGCGCCAGCACCACCGGACAGAGCTCCTACAATGAGCAGTTCTTC. Translated, it gives CASTTGQSSYNEQFF.

J is TRBJ2-3 and V is TRBV29-1, with 11 positions matching TRBD1. This CDR3 is built from 14 residues. Trimming removed 4 bases from V and 1 base from J; junction bases left unmatched: 1. Germline V CDR1 and CDR2: SQVTM, ANQGSEA. The CDR3: CSVVGQGGTDTQYF. In DNA, the CDR3 is TGCAGCGTTGTGGGACAGGGGGGCACAGATACGCAGTATTTT.